This TCR beta chain was sequenced for a study of T-cell reconstitution after alpha-beta-depleted transplantation in children. General study points: Expanded graft clones, several hundred of them, were reportedly the source of alpha-beta T cells about two months after transplant. By one year post-transplant, T-cell counts and diversity largely arose from T cells that were newly produced.

It was with unique molecular identifiers that the TCRbeta library was prepared. In TCRdb, the PCR reads were re-called with MiXCR into one record per CDR3 protein. The data show about 980,000 distinct CDR3 sequences, 25% to 35% seen once. The sample holds a few counts of this clonotype. Its target is unknown. Per germline, CDR1 DFQATT and CDR2 SNEGSKA (reference sequence). The CDR3 runs 16 residues. V lost 4 bases and J 0 bases, leaving 16 bases between the germline ends. The chain carries TRBV20-1 and TRBJ1-5, with D possibly matching TRBD1 (5 bases). This specimen was PBMCs, mostly from graft donor cells, taken 360 days after TCRalphabeta/CD19-depleted stem cell transplant. This clonotype was sampled from a boy under three years old who had a stem cell transplant for SCID, so the T cells may come from the graft donor. The CDR3 DNA is TGCAGTGCTAACACTCCCAGGGCGGATAGCAATCAGCCCCAGCATTTT. It is translated as CSANTPRADSNQPQHF.